Listed here is a single TCR beta chain. This sample stems from a study of blood T cell repertoires in COVID-19. As for the study in general: Collection of acute and convalescent COVID-19 samples took place in the United States, Italy and Spain. The analysed material was cDNA or gDNA that came from T cells, B-cell-depleted T cells, or PBMCs.

In the original processing: Scientists estimated how many nucleated cells there were by amplifying reference gene primers. Data came from immunoSEQ multiplex PCR; TCRdb stores just in-frame clones and leaves some out. The DNA gave D and trimming, while V, J and clone size come from that table. Seen here are about 70,000 clones, roughly 90% observed once, and the top ten hold about a tenth. With 5 bases removed from V and 6 bases from J, the gap between germline ends came to 11 bases. CDR3 length equals 13 residues. Material: peripheral blood. This sequence was found in a human donor in a cohort sampled during active COVID-19. The chain is built from TRBV12-3 or TRBV12-4 and TRBJ1-5; perhaps TRBD1 as D (6 bases). CDR3 nucleotides: TGTGCCAGCAGTACAGGGTCGGGTCAGCCCCAGCATTTT. It specifies CASSTGSGQPQHF.